This TCR beta chain was sequenced during a study of CD4 T cells in relation to SARS-CoV-2 and coronaviruses. TCRdb's table, derived via immunoSEQ multiplex PCR, lists solely in-frame clones and lacks some. This table has approximately 30,000 clones, 60% to 80% appearing once. This clone was seen once. As yet, its antigen is unknown. The CDR3 length is 17 residues. The V end was cut by 4 bases, the J end by 0 bases, with 17 bases between. The germline V gene has CDR1 SGHRS and CDR2 YFSETQ. CD4+ T cells from unexposed donors were obtained before the COVID-19 pandemic (2011-2018). CD4+ T cells were isolated from the cells after 10 days of culture. Cells permitting, SARS-CoV-2 S/N and four cold-coronavirus spikes were tested on unexposed-donor CD4+ T cells.

The clonotype was recovered from a human donor in good health. Sample: CD4+ T cells from PBMCs, cultured in vitro. This rearrangement joins TRBV5-1 to TRBJ2-1; D possibly matches TRBD1 or TRBD2 (6 bases each). The CDR3 reads CASSLEGGLSSYNEQFF. DNA of the CDR3: TGCGCCAGCAGCCTAGAAGGGGGGCTTAGCTCCTACAATGAGCAGTTCTTC.